The following is a T cell receptor beta chain sequence with its context. This entry is derived from a study of beta chain features in type 1 diabetes. The CDR3 sequence is 19 residues long. Per germline, CDR1 SGHRS and CDR2 YFSETQ. Trimming removed 0 bases from V and 1 base from J; junction bases left unmatched: 11. Of the isolated RNA, all was reverse transcribed, and so the sequenced material was expressed TCRB transcripts. This table comes from immunoSEQ multiplex PCR, and its TCRdb copy is limited to in-frame clones, with some not included. The data contain fewer than 250,000 clones, around 9.6% of them singletons.

This chain joins TRBV5-1 and TRBJ1-5, with 9 bases identical to TRBD1. The sequenced sample was naive CD4+ T cells from blood. This clonotype was sampled from a young woman in good health. The CDR3, as DNA: TGCGCCAGCAGCTTGGAATCAGGACAGGGGTGGGGAAGCAATCAGCCCCAGCATTTT. Translated, it gives CASSLESGQGWGSNQPQHF.